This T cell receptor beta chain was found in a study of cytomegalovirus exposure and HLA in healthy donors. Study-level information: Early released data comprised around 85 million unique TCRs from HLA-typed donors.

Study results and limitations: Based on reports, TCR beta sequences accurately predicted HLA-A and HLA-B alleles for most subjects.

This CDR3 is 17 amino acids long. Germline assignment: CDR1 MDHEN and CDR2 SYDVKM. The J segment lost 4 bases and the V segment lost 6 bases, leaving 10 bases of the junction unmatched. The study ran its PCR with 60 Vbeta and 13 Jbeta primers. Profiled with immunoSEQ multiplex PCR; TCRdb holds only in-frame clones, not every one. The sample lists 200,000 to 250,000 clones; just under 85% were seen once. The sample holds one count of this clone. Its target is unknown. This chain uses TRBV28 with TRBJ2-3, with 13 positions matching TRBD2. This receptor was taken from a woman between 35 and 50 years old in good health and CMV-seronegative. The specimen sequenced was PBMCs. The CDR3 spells CASRMGGLAGWADTQYF. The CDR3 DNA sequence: TGTGCCAGCAGAATGGGGGGACTAGCGGGGTGGGCAGATACGCAGTATTTT.